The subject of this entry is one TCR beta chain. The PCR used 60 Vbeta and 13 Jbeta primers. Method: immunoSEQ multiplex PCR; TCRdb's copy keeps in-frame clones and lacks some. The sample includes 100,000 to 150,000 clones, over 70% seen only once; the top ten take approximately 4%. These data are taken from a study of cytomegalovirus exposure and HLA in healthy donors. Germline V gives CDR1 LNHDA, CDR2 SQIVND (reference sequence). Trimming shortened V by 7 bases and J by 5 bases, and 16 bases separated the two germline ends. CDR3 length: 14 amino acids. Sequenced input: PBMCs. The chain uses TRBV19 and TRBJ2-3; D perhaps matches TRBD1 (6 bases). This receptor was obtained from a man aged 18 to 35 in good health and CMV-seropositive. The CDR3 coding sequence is TGTGCCAGTAAGGGGGAGCTCCCGGGAGATACGCAGTATTTT. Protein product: CASKGELPGDTQYF.